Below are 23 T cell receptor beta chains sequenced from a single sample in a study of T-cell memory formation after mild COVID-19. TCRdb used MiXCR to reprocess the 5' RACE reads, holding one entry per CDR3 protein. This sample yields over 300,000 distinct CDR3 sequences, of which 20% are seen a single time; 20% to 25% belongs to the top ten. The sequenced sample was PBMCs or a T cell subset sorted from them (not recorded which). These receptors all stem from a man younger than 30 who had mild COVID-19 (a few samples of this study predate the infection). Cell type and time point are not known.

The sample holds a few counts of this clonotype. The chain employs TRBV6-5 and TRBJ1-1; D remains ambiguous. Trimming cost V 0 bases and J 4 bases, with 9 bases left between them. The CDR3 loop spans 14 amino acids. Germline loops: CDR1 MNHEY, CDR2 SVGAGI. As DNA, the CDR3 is TGTGCCAGCAGTTACTCGGTCAAGCGCACTGAAGCTTTCTTT. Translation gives CASSYSVKRTEAFF.

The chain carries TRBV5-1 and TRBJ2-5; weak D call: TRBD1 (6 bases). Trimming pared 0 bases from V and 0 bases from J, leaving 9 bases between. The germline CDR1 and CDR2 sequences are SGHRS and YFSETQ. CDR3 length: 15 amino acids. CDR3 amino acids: CASSLGQANQETQYF. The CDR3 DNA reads TGCGCCAGCAGCTTGGGACAGGCTAACCAAGAGACCCAGTACTTC.

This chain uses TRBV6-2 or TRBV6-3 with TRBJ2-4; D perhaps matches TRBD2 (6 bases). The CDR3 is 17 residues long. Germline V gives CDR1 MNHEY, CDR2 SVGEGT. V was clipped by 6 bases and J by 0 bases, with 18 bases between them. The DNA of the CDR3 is TGTGCCAGCAGCCCGGGACTTATCCCTCTAGCCAAAAACATTCAGTACTTC. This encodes CASSPGLIPLAKNIQYF.

The CDR3 region has the DNA TGTGCCAGCAGTGACCGAAGCCCCGGGCAGTACTTC. This sequence encodes CASSDRSPGQYF. The chain is built from TRBV2 and TRBJ2-7; no definite D call. V was shortened by 3 bases and J by 9 bases, with 12 bases between the two germline ends. The germline gives CDR1 SNHLY, CDR2 FYNNEI. The CDR3 runs to 12 residues.

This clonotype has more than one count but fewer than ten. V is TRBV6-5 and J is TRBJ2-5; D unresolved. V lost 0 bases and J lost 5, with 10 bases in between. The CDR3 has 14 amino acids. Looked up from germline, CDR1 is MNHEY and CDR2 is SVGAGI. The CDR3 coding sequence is TGTGCCAGCAGTTACTCGATGGGTTTGGAGACCCAGTACTTC. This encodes CASSYSMGLETQYF.

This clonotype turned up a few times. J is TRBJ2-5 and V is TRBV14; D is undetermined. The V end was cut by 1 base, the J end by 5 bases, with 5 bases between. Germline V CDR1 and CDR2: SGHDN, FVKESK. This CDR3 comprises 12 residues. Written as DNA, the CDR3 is TGTGCCAGCAGCCAAGCTGATGAGACCCAGTACTTC. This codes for CASSQADETQYF. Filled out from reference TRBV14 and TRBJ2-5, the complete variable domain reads EAGVTQFPSHSVIEKGQTVTLRCDPISGHDNLYWYRRVMGKEIKFLLHFVKESKQDESGMPNNRFLAERTGGTYSTLKVQPAELEDSGVYFCASSQADETQYFGPGTRLLVL.

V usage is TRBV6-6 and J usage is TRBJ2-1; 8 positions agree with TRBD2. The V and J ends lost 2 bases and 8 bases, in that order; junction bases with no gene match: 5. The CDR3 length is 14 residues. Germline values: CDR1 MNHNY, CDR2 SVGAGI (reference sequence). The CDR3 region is CASSYGSGVDEQFF. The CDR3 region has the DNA TGTGCCAGCAGTTACGGTAGCGGGGTAGATGAGCAGTTCTTC.

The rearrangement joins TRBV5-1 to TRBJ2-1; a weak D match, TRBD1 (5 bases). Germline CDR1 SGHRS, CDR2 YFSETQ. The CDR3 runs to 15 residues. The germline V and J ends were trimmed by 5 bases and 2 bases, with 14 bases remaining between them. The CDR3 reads CASSSQGQAYNEQFF. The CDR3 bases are TGCGCCAGCAGTTCCCAGGGTCAAGCCTACAATGAGCAGTTCTTC.

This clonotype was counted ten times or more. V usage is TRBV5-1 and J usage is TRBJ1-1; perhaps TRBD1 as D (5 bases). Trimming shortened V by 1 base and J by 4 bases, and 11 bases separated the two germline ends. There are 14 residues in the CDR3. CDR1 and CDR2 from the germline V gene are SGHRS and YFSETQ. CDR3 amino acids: CASSLSGGGTEAFF. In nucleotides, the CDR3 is TGCGCCAGCAGCTTGTCGGGGGGAGGCACTGAAGCTTTCTTT.

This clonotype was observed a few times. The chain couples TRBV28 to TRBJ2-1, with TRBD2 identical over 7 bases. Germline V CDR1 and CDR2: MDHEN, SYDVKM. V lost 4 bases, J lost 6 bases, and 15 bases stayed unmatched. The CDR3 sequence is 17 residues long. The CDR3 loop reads CASSYRLRGKLPNEQFF. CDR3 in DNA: TGTGCCAGCAGTTACCGATTGCGGGGGAAGCTCCCCAATGAGCAGTTCTTC.

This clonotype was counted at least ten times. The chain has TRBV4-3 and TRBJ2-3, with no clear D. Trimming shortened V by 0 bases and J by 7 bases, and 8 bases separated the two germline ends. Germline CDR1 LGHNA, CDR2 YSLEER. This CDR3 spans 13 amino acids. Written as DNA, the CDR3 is TGCGCCAGCAGCCAAGATCGTCACCATACGCAGTATTTT. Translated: CASSQDRHHTQYF.

This CDR3 reads CASSQDFGQQYF. In DNA, the CDR3 is TGCGCCAGCAGCCAAGACTTCGGGCAGCAGTACTTC. The chain has TRBV4-3 and TRBJ2-7, with unresolved D. CDR1 is LGHNA, CDR2 YSLEER, per germline. The CDR3 contains 12 residues. With 0 bases removed from V and 8 bases from J, the gap between germline ends came to 8 bases.

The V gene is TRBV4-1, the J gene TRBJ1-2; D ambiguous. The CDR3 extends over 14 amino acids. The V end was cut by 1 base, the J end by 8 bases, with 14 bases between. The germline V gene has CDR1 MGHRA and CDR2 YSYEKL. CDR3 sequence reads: CASSQAQVVGGYTF. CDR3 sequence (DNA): TGCGCCAGCAGCCAAGCCCAGGTCGTAGGCGGCTACACCTTC.

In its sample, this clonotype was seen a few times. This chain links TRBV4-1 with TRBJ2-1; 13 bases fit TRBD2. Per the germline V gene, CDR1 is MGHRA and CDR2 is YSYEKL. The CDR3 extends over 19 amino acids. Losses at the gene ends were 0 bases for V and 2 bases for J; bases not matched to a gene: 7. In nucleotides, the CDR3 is TGCGCCAGCAGCCAAGAGCCGGGACTAGCGGGGCCCCCCTACAATGAGCAGTTCTTC. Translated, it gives CASSQEPGLAGPPYNEQFF.

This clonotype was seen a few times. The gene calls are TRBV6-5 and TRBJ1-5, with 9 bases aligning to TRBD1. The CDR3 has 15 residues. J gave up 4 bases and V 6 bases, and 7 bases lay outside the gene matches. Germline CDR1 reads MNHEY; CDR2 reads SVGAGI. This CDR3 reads CASSQTGGRNQPQHF. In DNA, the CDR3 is TGTGCCAGCAGCCAGACAGGGGGACGGAATCAGCCCCAGCATTTT.

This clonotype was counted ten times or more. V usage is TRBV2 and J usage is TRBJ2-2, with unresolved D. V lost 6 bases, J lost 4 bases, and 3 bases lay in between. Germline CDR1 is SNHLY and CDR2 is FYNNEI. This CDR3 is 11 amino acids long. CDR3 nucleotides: TGTGCCAGCAGCGTCACCGGGGAGCTGTTTTTT. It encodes CASSVTGELFF.

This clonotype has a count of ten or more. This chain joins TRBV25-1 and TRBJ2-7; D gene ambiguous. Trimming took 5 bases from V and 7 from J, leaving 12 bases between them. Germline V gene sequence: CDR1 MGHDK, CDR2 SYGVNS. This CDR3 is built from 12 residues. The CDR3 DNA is TGTGCCAGCAGTTTCGGACCTGGGGAGCAGTACGTC. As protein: CASSFGPGEQYV.

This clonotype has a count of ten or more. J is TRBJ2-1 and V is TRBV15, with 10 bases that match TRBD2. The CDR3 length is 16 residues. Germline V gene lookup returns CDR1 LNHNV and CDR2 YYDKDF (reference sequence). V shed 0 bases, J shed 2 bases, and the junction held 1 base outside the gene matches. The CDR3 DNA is TGTGCCACCAGCAGAGAGAGCGGGGGGGCCTACAATGAGCAGTTCTTC. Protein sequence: CATSRESGGAYNEQFF.

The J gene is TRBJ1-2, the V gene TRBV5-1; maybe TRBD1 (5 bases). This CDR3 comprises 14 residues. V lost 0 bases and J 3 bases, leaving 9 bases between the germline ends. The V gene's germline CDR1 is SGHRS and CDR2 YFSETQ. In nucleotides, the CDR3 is TGCGCCAGCAGCTTGGCCCTGGGGGACTATGGCTACACCTTC. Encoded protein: CASSLALGDYGYTF.

DNA of the CDR3: TGTGCCAGCAGTGACGGGGAGAACACTGAAGCTTTCTTT. Its protein product is CASSDGENTEAFF. The V and J genes are TRBV6-4 and TRBJ1-1, with D unresolved. Germline CDR1 MRHNA, CDR2 SNTAGT. V was trimmed by 2 bases and J by 1 base, leaving 5 bases between them. This CDR3 spans 13 amino acids.

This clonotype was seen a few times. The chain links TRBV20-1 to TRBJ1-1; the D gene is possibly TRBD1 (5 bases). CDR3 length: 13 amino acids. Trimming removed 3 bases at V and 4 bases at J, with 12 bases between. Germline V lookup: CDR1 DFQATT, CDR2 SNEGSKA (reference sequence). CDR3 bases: TGCAGTGCTAGCTTACAGGTTGCCACTGAAGCTTTCTTT. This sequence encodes CSASLQVATEAFF.

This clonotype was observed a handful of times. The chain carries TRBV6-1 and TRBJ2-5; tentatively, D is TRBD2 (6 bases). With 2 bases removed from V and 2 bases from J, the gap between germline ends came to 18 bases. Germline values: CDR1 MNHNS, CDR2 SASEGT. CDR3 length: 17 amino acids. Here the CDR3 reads CASSEREGRGAQETQYF. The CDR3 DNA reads TGTGCCAGCAGTGAAAGGGAAGGGCGGGGAGCTCAAGAGACCCAGTACTTC.

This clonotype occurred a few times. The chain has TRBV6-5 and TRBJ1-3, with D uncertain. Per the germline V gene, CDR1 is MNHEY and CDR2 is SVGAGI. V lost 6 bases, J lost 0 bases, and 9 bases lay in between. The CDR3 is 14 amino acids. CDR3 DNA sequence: TGTGCCAGCAGAATACAGCACTCTGGAAACACCATATATTTT. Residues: CASRIQHSGNTIYF.